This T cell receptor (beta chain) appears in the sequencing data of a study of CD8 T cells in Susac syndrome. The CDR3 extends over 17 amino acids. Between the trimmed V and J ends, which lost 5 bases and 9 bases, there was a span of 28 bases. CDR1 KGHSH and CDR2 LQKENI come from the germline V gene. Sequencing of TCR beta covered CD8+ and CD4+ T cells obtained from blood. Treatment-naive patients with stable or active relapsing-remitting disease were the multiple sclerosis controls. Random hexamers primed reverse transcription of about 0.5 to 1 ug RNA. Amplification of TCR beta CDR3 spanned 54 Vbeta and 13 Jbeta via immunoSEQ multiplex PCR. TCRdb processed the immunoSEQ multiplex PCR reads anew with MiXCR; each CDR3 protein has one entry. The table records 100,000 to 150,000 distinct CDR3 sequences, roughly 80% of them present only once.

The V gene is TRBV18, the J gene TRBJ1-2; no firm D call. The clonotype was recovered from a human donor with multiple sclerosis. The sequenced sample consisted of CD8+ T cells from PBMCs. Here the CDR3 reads CASSERFTKTPLLRYTF. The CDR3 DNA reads TGTGCCAGCTCAGAACGTTTCACAAAAACCCCGTTATTACGCTACACCTTC.